This T cell receptor (beta chain) was sequenced for a study of regulatory T cells in long-lasting Graves disease. The time point: newly diagnosed GD, antithyroid drugs for less than 3 months. Preparation of the TCR library used RNA extracted from PBMCs. Both iRepertoire HTBI primers and Arm-PCR of CDR3 regions were used to build the TCR beta libraries. Original methodology: The samples included under 75 TRBV and some 14 TRBJ segments. MiXCR, run by TCRdb on the multiplex PCR reads, gives a single entry per CDR3 protein. The V and J calls come from TCRdb's annotation, not from the publication. The sample holds 350,000 to 450,000 distinct CDR3 sequences, more than 13% seen once. V was clipped by 5 bases and J by 1 base, with 14 bases between them. The CDR3 has 15 amino acids. CDR1 and CDR2 from the germline V gene are SGHAT and FQNNGV. The data were also submitted as part of a second study, on T cells in Graves' hyperthyroidism and ophthalmopathy.

The sample was peripheral blood mononuclear cells (PBMCs), taken at new diagnosis, from a patient treated with antithyroid drugs. The V and J genes are TRBV11-2 and TRBJ1-1, with a tentative D call TRBD1 (5 bases). The sequence derives from a woman aged 25-40 years with Graves disease. Written as DNA, the CDR3 is TGTGCCAGCAGCCTGAGGGGCCTTACGAACACTGAAGCTTTCTTT. Its protein is CASSLRGLTNTEAFF.